The 19 T cell receptor beta chains reported below all come from one sample, sequenced in a study of blood T cell repertoires in COVID-19. TCRdb keeps only in-frame clones here, not all; method: immunoSEQ multiplex PCR. Seen here are 150,000 to 200,000 clones, about 74% observed once, and the top ten hold approximately 3%. The sample taken for sequencing was peripheral blood. Every receptor here comes from an elderly woman with acute or convalescent COVID-19.

The chain has TRBV28 and TRBJ1-5; 9 bases align to TRBD1. The CDR3 totals 17 residues. V lost 0 bases and J lost 2; bases outside the gene matches: 5. Germline CDR1 MDHEN, CDR2 SYDVKM. The CDR3 loop reads CASSLWATGGGNQPQHF. In nucleotides, the CDR3 is TGTGCCAGCAGTTTATGGGCGACAGGGGGAGGCAATCAGCCCCAGCATTTT.

The chain joins TRBV7-6 to TRBJ1-2; D remains ambiguous. V shed 5 bases and J shed 10 bases, with 17 bases lying between them. CDR1 and CDR2 from the germline V gene are SGHVS and FNYEAQ. The CDR3 runs 13 residues. The CDR3 loop is CASSLSGEAAYTF. The DNA of the CDR3 is TGTGCCAGCAGCCTGAGCGGGGAGGCTGCCTACACCTTC.

This clone has more than one count but fewer than ten. The V call is TRBV5-1, the J call TRBJ2-7; TRBD2 aligns across 9 bases. The germline gives CDR1 SGHRS, CDR2 YFSETQ. The trim removed 3 bases at V and 2 bases at J, leaving 9 bases unmatched. The CDR3 loop spans 16 amino acids. The CDR3 nucleotides read TGCGCCAGCAGCTCCCCAGGGGTAGCGGGAGCCTACGAGCAGTACTTC. Its protein product is CASSSPGVAGAYEQYF.

V and J are TRBV6-5 and TRBJ1-4, with a tentative D call TRBD1 (6 bases). Germline V lookup: CDR1 MNHEY, CDR2 SVGAGI. Trimming shortened V by 4 bases and J by 8 bases, and 14 bases separated the two germline ends. The CDR3 has 14 amino acids. This CDR3 reads CASSSTGTLEKLFF. The CDR3 DNA is TGTGCCAGCAGTTCAACGGGGACATTAGAAAAACTGTTTTTT.

This chain joins TRBV18 and TRBJ2-1; TRBD2 agrees at 9 bases. V trimming: 0 bases; J trimming: 10 bases; junction bases outside the gene matches: 4. Germline V gives CDR1 KGHSH, CDR2 LQKENI. The CDR3 length is 14 residues. The CDR3 DNA is TGTGCCAGCTCACCACCGGCCCTAGCGGGGGAGCAGTTCTTC. Translation: CASSPPALAGEQFF.

This clone showed up many times. This chain connects TRBV29-1 to TRBJ1-1; TRBD1 might be the D (6 bases). The CDR3 has 14 residues. With 5 bases removed from V and 4 bases from J, the gap between germline ends came to 17 bases. Germline V gene sequence: CDR1 SQVTM, CDR2 ANQGSEA. For the CDR3, the DNA is TGCAGCGTTCAAATTAATACAGGGTTCACTGAAGCTTTCTTT. It translates to CSVQINTGFTEAFF.

This clone was counted between two and nine times. J is TRBJ1-4 and V is TRBV10-3, with TRBD1 matching over 11 bases. Germline CDR1 and CDR2: ENHRY and SYGVKD. The CDR3 contains 16 residues. The junction had 3 bases not matched to a gene; V was cut back by 2 bases and J by 4 bases. This CDR3 reads CAISEGTGGFNEKLFF. In DNA, the CDR3 is TGTGCCATCAGTGAGGGGACAGGGGGTTTTAATGAAAAACTGTTTTTT.

The rearrangement links TRBV7-2 to TRBJ2-2, with D tentatively TRBD1 (5 bases). This CDR3 has 16 residues. V was cut by 8 bases and J by 3 bases, with 19 bases left in between. Germline V gene lookup returns CDR1 SGHTA and CDR2 FQGNSA. The CDR3 DNA reads TGTGCCAGCCAAAGGCCCCGACAGTATTACACCGGGGAGCTGTTTTTT. Protein: CASQRPRQYYTGELFF.

This chain uses TRBV7-9 with TRBJ1-6, with TRBD1 identical over 8 bases. The length of the CDR3 is 15 residues. The J segment lost 7 bases and the V segment lost 5 bases, leaving 7 bases of the junction unmatched. The germline CDR1 and CDR2 sequences are SEHNR and FQNEAQ (reference sequence). This CDR3 reads CASSPRQGTNSPLHF. The CDR3, as DNA: TGTGCCAGCAGCCCCCGACAGGGGACCAATTCACCCCTCCACTTT.

V is TRBV6-5 and J is TRBJ2-1, with TRBD2 identical over 8 bases. The trim removed 4 bases at V and 9 bases at J, leaving 14 bases unmatched. CDR1 is MNHEY and CDR2 is SVGAGI in the germline V gene. The CDR3 consists of 16 residues. CDR3 DNA sequence: TGTGCCAGCAGTTTGCTTGGGAGCGGGAGCTTCGGTGAGCAGTTCTTC. Translation gives CASSLLGSGSFGEQFF.

V is TRBV5-6 and J is TRBJ1-2, with D maybe TRBD1 (5 bases). CDR1 is SGHDT, CDR2 YYEEEE, per germline. The CDR3 is 12 amino acids. Trimming removed 4 bases at V and 2 bases at J, with 6 bases between. The CDR3 nucleotides are TGTGCCAGCAGCCCAGGGAACTATGGCTACACCTTC. Amino acid sequence: CASSPGNYGYTF.

This chain uses TRBV3-1 (or the pseudogene TRBV3-2) with TRBJ1-4; TRBD1 matches 9 bases. Germline CDR1 reads LGHDT; CDR2 reads YNNKEL (reference sequence). The CDR3 has 20 residues. Trimming removed 0 bases from V and 5 bases from J; junction bases left unmatched: 16. In nucleotides, the CDR3 is TGTGCCAGCAGCCAAGATCCGGGACAGGGTTTGCGGACCCCAAATGAAAAACTGTTTTTT. Amino acids: CASSQDPGQGLRTPNEKLFF.

This clone turned up a few times. The chain is built from TRBV18 and TRBJ1-2; 7 bases are shared with TRBD1. V lost 3 bases and J lost 3; bases outside the gene matches: 7. The CDR3 covers 15 residues. The germline gives CDR1 KGHSH, CDR2 LQKENI. The CDR3 sequence is CASSPGQTGDYGYTF. Here the CDR3 DNA reads TGTGCCAGCTCACCGGGACAGACCGGGGACTATGGCTACACCTTC.

This chain connects TRBV6-5 to TRBJ1-2, with 7 nucleotides matching TRBD1. The CDR3 has 14 residues. Trimming cost V 6 bases and J 4 bases; bases outside gene matches: 8. CDR1 is MNHEY and CDR2 is SVGAGI in the germline V gene. In DNA form, the CDR3 reads TGTGCCAGCAGAAAACAGGGGAACCTCTATGGCTACACCTTC. Translating it yields CASRKQGNLYGYTF.

This clone was detected only a few times. The sample has other DNA sequences that encode this CDR3 too. V is TRBV11-2 and J is TRBJ2-5; D uncertain. V lost 0 bases and J 5 bases, leaving 4 bases between the germline ends. This CDR3 is built from 12 residues. CDR1 is SGHAT and CDR2 is FQNNGV in the germline V gene. The CDR3 sequence: CASSLDRETQYF. CDR3 nucleotides: TGTGCCAGCAGCTTAGACAGGGAGACCCAGTACTTC.

This clone turned up a few times. This sequence joins TRBV2 and TRBJ2-2; D is ambiguous. This CDR3 is built from 13 residues. Trimming took 5 bases from V and 2 from J, leaving 6 bases between them. The germline V gene has CDR1 SNHLY and CDR2 FYNNEI. The CDR3 DNA reads as TGTGCCAGCAGTCAATCCAACACCGGGGAGCTGTTTTTT. It yields the protein CASSQSNTGELFF.

The V gene is TRBV10-3, the J gene TRBJ2-1; 7 nucleotides line up with TRBD1. Germline loops: CDR1 ENHRY, CDR2 SYGVKD. The CDR3 is 13 amino acids. V gave up 8 bases and J gave up 8 bases; unmatched junction bases: 9. CDR3 sequence reads: CAIGRPQGHEQFF. CDR3 in DNA: TGTGCCATCGGGCGACCACAGGGGCATGAGCAGTTCTTC.

This chain uses TRBV5-4 with TRBJ2-7; 15 bases line up with TRBD2. Trimming at V came to 4 bases and at J to 3 bases, leaving 8 bases not matched to a gene. CDR1 SGHNT and CDR2 YYREEE come from the germline V gene (reference sequence). This CDR3 contains 17 residues. The CDR3 protein is CASSHGLAGGADYEQYF. CDR3 sequence (DNA): TGTGCCAGCAGCCATGGACTAGCGGGAGGGGCTGACTACGAGCAGTACTTC.

The chain recombines TRBV2 with TRBJ2-7; TRBD2 aligns across 14 bases. This CDR3 is built from 14 residues. Germline V gene lookup returns CDR1 SNHLY and CDR2 FYNNEI. V shed 8 bases, J shed 6 bases, and the junction held 6 bases outside the gene matches. The CDR3 DNA reads TGTGCCAGCGGTAGACTAGCGGGAGGGCTCGAGCAGTACTTC. This translates into CASGRLAGGLEQYF.